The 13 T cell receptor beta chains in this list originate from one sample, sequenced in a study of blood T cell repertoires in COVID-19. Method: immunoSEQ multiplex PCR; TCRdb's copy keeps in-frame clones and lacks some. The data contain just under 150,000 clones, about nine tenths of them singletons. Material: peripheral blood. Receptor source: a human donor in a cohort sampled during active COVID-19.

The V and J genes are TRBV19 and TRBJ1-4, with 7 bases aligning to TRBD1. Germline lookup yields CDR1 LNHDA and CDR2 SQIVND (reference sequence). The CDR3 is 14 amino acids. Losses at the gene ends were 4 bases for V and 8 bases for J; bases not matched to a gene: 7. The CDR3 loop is CASSKRQGMEKLFF. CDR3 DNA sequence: TGTGCCAGTAGTAAACGACAGGGCATGGAAAAACTGTTTTTT. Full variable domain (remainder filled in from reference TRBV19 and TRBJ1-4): DGGITQSPKYLFRKEGQNVTLSCEQNLNHDAMYWYRQDPGQGLRLIYYSQIVNDFQKGDIAEGYSVSREKKESFPLTVTSAQKNPTAFYLCASSKRQGMEKLFFGSGTQLSVL.

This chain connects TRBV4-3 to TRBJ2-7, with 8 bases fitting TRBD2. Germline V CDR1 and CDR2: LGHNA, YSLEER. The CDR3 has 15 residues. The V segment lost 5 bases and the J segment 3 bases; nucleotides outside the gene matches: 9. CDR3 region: CASSRASGGNYEQYF. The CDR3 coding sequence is TGCGCCAGCAGCAGGGCCAGCGGGGGTAACTACGAGCAGTACTTC.

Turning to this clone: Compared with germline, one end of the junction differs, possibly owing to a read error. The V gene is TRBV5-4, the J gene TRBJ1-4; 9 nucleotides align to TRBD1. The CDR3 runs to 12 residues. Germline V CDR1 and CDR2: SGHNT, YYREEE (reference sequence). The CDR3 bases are TGTGCCAGCTGCCTGGACAGGGGCCCGCTGAGTTTT. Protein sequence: CASCLDRGPLSF.

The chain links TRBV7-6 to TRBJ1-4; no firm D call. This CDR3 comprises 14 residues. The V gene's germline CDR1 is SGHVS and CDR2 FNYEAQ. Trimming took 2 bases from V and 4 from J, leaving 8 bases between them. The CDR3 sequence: CASSLRQFNEKLFF. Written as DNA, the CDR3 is TGTGCCAGCAGCTTACGTCAGTTTAATGAAAAACTGTTTTTT.

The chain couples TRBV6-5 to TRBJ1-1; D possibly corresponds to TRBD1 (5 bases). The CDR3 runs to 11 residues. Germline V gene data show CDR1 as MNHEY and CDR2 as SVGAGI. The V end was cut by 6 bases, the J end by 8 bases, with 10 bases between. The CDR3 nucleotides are TGTGCCAGCAGCCGGGCAGGGGAAGCTTTCTTT. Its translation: CASSRAGEAFF.

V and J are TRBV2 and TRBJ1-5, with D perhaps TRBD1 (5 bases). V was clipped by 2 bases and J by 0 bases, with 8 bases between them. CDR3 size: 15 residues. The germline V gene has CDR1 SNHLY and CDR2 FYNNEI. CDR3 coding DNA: TGTGCCAGCAGTGAACAGGGATATAGCAATCAGCCCCAGCATTTT. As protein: CASSEQGYSNQPQHF.

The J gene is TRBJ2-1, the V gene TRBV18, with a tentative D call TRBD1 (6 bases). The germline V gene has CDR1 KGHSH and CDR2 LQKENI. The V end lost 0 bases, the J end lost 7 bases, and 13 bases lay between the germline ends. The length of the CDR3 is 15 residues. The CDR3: CASSPPPQGNNEQFF. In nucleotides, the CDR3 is TGTGCCAGCTCACCACCTCCGCAGGGGAATAATGAGCAGTTCTTC.

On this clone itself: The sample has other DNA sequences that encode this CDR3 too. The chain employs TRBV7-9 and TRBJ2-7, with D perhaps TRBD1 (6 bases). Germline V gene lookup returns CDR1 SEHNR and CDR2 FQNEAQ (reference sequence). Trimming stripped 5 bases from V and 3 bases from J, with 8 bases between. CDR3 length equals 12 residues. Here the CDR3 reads CASSPTGYEQYF. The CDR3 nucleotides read TGTGCCAGCAGCCCGACAGGCTACGAGCAGTACTTC.

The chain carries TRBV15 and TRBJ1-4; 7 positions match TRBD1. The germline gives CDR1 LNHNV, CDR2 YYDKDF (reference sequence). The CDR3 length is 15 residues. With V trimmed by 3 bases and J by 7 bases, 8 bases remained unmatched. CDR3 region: CATSRDRRDREKLFF. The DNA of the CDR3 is TGTGCCACCAGCAGGGACAGGCGTGACCGTGAAAAACTGTTTTTT.

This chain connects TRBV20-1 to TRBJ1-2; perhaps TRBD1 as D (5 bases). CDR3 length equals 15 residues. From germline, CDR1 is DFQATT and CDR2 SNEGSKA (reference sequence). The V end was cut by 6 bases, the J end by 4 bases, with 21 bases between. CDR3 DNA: TGCAGTGCCAGTCGGGACTCCTTGGGAGGCTATGGCTACACCTTC. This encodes CSASRDSLGGYGYTF.

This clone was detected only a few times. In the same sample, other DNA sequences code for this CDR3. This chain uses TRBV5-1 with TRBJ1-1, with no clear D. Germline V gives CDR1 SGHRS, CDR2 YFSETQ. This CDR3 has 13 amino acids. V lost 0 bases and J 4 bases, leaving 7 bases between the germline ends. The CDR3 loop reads CASSLDSGTEAFF. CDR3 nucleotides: TGCGCCAGCAGCTTGGACAGTGGCACTGAAGCTTTCTTT.

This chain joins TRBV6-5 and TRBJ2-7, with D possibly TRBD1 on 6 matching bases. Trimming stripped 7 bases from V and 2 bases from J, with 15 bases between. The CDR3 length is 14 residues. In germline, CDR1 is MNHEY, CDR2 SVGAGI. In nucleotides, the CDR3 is TGTGCCAGCAAACTGACAGGAGACGCCTACGAGCAGTACTTC. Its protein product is CASKLTGDAYEQYF.

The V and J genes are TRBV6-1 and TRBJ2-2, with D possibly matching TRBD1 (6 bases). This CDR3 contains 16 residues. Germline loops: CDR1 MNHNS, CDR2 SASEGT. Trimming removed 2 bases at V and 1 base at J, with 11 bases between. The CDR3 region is CASSEQTGLNTGELFF. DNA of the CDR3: TGTGCCAGCAGTGAACAGACAGGCCTGAACACCGGGGAGCTGTTTTTT.